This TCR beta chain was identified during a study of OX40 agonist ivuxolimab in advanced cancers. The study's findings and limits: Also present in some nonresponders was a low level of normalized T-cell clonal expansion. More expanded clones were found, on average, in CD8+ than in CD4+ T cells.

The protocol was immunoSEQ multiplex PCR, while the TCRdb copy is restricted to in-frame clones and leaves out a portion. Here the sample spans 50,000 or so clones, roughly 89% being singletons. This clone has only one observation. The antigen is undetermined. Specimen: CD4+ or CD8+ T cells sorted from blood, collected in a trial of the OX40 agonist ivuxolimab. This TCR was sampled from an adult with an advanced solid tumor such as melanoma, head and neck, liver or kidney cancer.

CDR3 in amino acids: CASRDSATGAYEQYF. As DNA, the CDR3 is TGTGCCAGCAGGGACTCAGCCACAGGGGCTTACGAGCAGTACTTC. The chain uses TRBV27 and TRBJ2-7, with TRBD1 matching 7 bases. Germline CDR1 MNHEY, CDR2 SMNVEV (reference sequence). V gave up 6 bases and J gave up 4 bases; unmatched junction bases: 12. The CDR3 is 15 amino acids.